The rows below give T cell receptor beta chains drawn from one sample of a study of shared clonotypes between healthy human individuals. Measured with immunoSEQ multiplex PCR; TCRdb has only the in-frame clones, and not every one. The sample includes more than 2,000,000 clones, over 85% of them seen just once. The specimen sequenced was naive CD4+ T cells from PBMCs. The receptors were gathered from a young man in good health. Some clones in this sample may be carry-over from other donors' samples. The CDR3 runs from the conserved cysteine through the conserved F or W. Fields, in order: D gene, V gene, J gene, clone size, CDR3 DNA, CDR3 protein. A D gene is named only where the DNA matches it firmly. Part of the rows lack a size; the others show once, few, many or a class for expanded clones.

d_call: -
v_call: TRBV10-1
j_call: TRBJ2-6
clone_size: -
cdr3_nt: TGCGCCAGCAGTGATGGGGGTTTAGGAGGGGCCAACGTCCTGACTTTC
cdr3_aa: CASSDGGLGGANVLTF

d_call: TRBD2
v_call: TRBV14
j_call: TRBJ2-1
clone_size: -
cdr3_nt: TGTGCCAGCAGCCAAGATCCGGGACTAGCGGCCCAAAGGAGCTCCTACAATGAGCAGTTCTTC
cdr3_aa: CASSQDPGLAAQRSSYNEQFF

d_call: -
v_call: TRBV7-3
j_call: TRBJ2-2
clone_size: -
cdr3_nt: TGTGCCAGCAGCCGAGGGGGATGGGGCGAGATCACCGGGGAGCTGTTTTTT
cdr3_aa: CASSRGGWGEITGELFF

d_call: -
v_call: TRBV7-9
j_call: TRBJ2-2
clone_size: -
cdr3_nt: TGTGCCAGCAGCTTAGTGGGTACGAACACCGGGGAGCTGTTTTTT
cdr3_aa: CASSLVGTNTGELFF

d_call: -
v_call: TRBV27
j_call: TRBJ2-7
clone_size: -
cdr3_nt: TGTGCCAGCAGTTTATCTCCCCCTCGAGGCCCCGTGGACTACGAGCAGTACTTC
cdr3_aa: CASSLSPPRGPVDYEQYF

d_call: TRBD1
v_call: TRBV5-4
j_call: TRBJ2-2
clone_size: once
cdr3_nt: TGTGCCAGCAGCCCAGGGACAGGGTGGGACACCGGGGAGCTGTTTTTT
cdr3_aa: CASSPGTGWDTGELFF

d_call: -
v_call: TRBV5-1
j_call: TRBJ2-7
clone_size: -
cdr3_nt: TGCGCCAGCAGCTTGACCGGGACGGTCTCCTACGAGCAGTACTTC
cdr3_aa: CASSLTGTVSYEQYF

d_call: TRBD1
v_call: TRBV2
j_call: TRBJ2-1
clone_size: -
cdr3_nt: TGTGCCAGCATTATTCCGGGACAGGGGTCCGGCAATGAGCAGTTCTTC
cdr3_aa: CASIIPGQGSGNEQFF

d_call: -
v_call: TRBV2
j_call: TRBJ2-7
clone_size: -
cdr3_nt: TGTGCCAGCAGTGACTTGCGGGCGTCCTTATTGGGTGAGCAGTACTTC
cdr3_aa: CASSDLRASLLGEQYF

d_call: -
v_call: TRBV5-1
j_call: TRBJ2-3
clone_size: -
cdr3_nt: TGCGCCAGCAGCTTGGCCGTAAAGGGTGGTAGCACAGATACGCAGTATTTT
cdr3_aa: CASSLAVKGGSTDTQYF

d_call: -
v_call: TRBV30
j_call: TRBJ2-1
clone_size: -
cdr3_nt: TGTGCCTGGAGCGGAGGCCCGGGGTCCCCGGTGGTTAATGAGCAGTTCTTC
cdr3_aa: CAWSGGPGSPVVNEQFF

d_call: -
v_call: TRBV2
j_call: TRBJ1-1
clone_size: -
cdr3_nt: TGTGCCAGCAGAGATGACAGGAGTGAAGCTTTCTTT
cdr3_aa: CASRDDRSEAFF

d_call: -
v_call: TRBV6-6
j_call: TRBJ1-1
clone_size: -
cdr3_nt: TGTGCCAGCAGGACGGACAGATTTAACACTGAAGCTTTCTTT
cdr3_aa: CASRTDRFNTEAFF

d_call: TRBD2
v_call: TRBV10-3
j_call: TRBJ2-3
clone_size: -
cdr3_nt: TGTGCCATCGCGGGGGGAGATACGCAGTATTTT
cdr3_aa: CAIAGGDTQYF

d_call: TRBD2
v_call: TRBV5-4
j_call: TRBJ2-3
clone_size: -
cdr3_nt: TGTGCCAGCAGCATTAGCGGGAGGGCAGATACGCAGTATTTT
cdr3_aa: CASSISGRADTQYF

d_call: TRBD1
v_call: TRBV9
j_call: TRBJ2-7
clone_size: -
cdr3_nt: TGTGCCAGCAGCGTAGAGACAGGGGGTGACTACGAGCAGTACTTC
cdr3_aa: CASSVETGGDYEQYF

d_call: -
v_call: TRBV4-1
j_call: TRBJ2-5
clone_size: -
cdr3_nt: TGCGCCAGCAGCCAGACGGCATTGTCAGAGACCCAGTACTTC
cdr3_aa: CASSQTALSETQYF

d_call: -
v_call: TRBV6-1
j_call: TRBJ1-6
clone_size: -
cdr3_nt: TGTGCCAGCAGTGAAATTGGGGGGCTGGGGAGTAGTTCACCCCTCCACTTT
cdr3_aa: CASSEIGGLGSSSPLHF

d_call: TRBD2
v_call: TRBV7-9
j_call: TRBJ2-7
clone_size: -
cdr3_nt: TGTGCCAGCAGCCCAACGAGGTCTAGCGGGTTCTACGAGCAGTACTTC
cdr3_aa: CASSPTRSSGFYEQYF